This T cell receptor (beta chain) was found in a study of shared T cell receptors in the human thymus. Germline V gene sequence: CDR1 KGHSH, CDR2 LQKENI. The V gene end was trimmed by 6 bases and the J gene end by 5 bases; junction bases not matched to a gene: 4. The CDR3 consists of 13 residues. Clones were sequenced by immunoSEQ multiplex PCR, and TCRdb holds only the in-frame ones, with some missing. The data show more than 550,000 clones, more than 70% seen once. The sample holds one count of this clone. The same data also went into a second study, on human thymus T cells.

This TCR derives from a boy under two years old with a congenital heart defect. The rearrangement joins TRBV18 to TRBJ2-7; 10 bases map to TRBD1. What was sequenced was thymocytes. CDR3 nucleotides: TGTGCCAGCTCCCTGACAGGGGGCAACGAGCAGTACTTC. Residues: CASSLTGGNEQYF.